A single sample gave rise to the 5 T cell receptor beta chains below, sequenced in a study of CD8 T cells in Susac syndrome. Reverse transcription of 0.5 to 1 ug RNA was performed with random hexamers. TCRdb reanalysed the immunoSEQ multiplex PCR reads using MiXCR and keeps one entry per CDR3 protein. The table lists a few hundred thousand distinct CDR3 sequences, around 95% of them singletons. The sequencing sample was made of CD4+ T cells from PBMCs. These receptor sequences come from a human donor with multiple sclerosis.

V gene TRBV20-1 combines with J gene TRBJ1-5, with a possible D match to TRBD1 (6 bases). The CDR3 is made up of 16 amino acids. Deletions cut 2 bases from V and 3 bases from J, with 17 bases between. The germline CDR1 and CDR2 sequences are DFQATT and SNEGSKA (reference sequence). The CDR3 DNA reads as TGCAGTGCTAGACCGGCCAGGGGCCGTGACAATCAGCCCCAGCATTTT. It yields the protein CSARPARGRDNQPQHF.

This rearrangement joins TRBV18 to TRBJ2-5; unclear D gene. The CDR3 runs 15 residues. The germline CDR1 and CDR2 sequences are KGHSH and LQKENI. Trimming pared 0 bases from V and 2 bases from J, leaving 10 bases between. CDR3 nucleotides: TGTGCCAGCTCACCACCTTCTACCTTACAAGAGACCCAGTACTTC. Encoded protein: CASSPPSTLQETQYF. The whole variable domain, remainder taken from reference TRBV18 and TRBJ2-5, is NAGVMQNPRHLVRRRGQEARLRCSPMKGHSHVYWYRQLPEEGLKFMVYLQKENIIDESGMPKERFSAEFPKEGPSILRIQQVVRGDSAAYFCASSPPSTLQETQYFGPGTRLLVL.

This clonotype occurred once. The gene calls are TRBV30 and TRBJ1-1; 12 bases map to TRBD1. Unmatched junction bases numbered 6, after V lost 1 base and J lost 0 bases. The CDR3 is made up of 17 amino acids. Germline CDR1 reads GTSNPN; CDR2 reads SVGIG (reference sequence). The CDR3 region is CAWSAPGQGAMNTEAFF. The CDR3 DNA reads as TGTGCCTGGAGTGCTCCGGGACAGGGGGCTATGAACACTGAAGCTTTCTTT.

The chain recombines TRBV9 with TRBJ1-2; tentatively, D is TRBD1 (6 bases). Deletions cut 1 base from V and 4 bases from J, with 14 bases between. The CDR3 has 15 amino acids. The germline gives CDR1 SGDLS, CDR2 YYNGEE. The chain's CDR3 is CASSVSPGAGYGYTF. CDR3 nucleotide sequence: TGTGCCAGCAGCGTAAGTCCAGGGGCCGGCTATGGCTACACCTTC.

The chain is built from TRBV20-1 and TRBJ2-5; 10 nucleotides match TRBD2. CDR1 DFQATT and CDR2 SNEGSKA come from the germline V gene (reference sequence). Trimming cost V 5 bases and J 1 base; bases outside gene matches: 4. The CDR3 runs to 14 residues. As DNA, the CDR3 is TGCAGTGCTGGACTAGCGGCCCCCCAAGAGACCCAGTACTTC. Protein sequence: CSAGLAAPQETQYF.